The clone carrying this TCR beta chain has only a few counts. The data were obtained in a study of identical twins. Trimming cost V 7 bases and J 0 bases; bases outside gene matches: 5. The CDR3 is made up of 14 amino acids. CDR1 is SQVTM, CDR2 ANQGSEA, per germline. TCRdb reprocessed the 5' RACE reads via MiXCR and lists one record per CDR3 protein. Of roughly 750,000 distinct CDR3 sequences in the sample, less than 25% were seen once. A further study also used this sample, focusing on T cells expressing NK-cell markers. From that report: According to the study, TCR beta repertoires originated from sorted CD3+CD56+NKG2C+, CD3+CD56+NKG2C- and CD3+CD56-NKG2C+ T cells. Among eight sequenced donors, seven carried HCMV seropositivity while one was seronegative.

The sequence was collected from a woman under 30 in good health. The chain joins TRBV29-1 to TRBJ2-3; 9 bases agree with TRBD1. Sequenced: PBMCs. The CDR3 DNA is TGCAGCGGGGGACAGGGCCTTAGCACAGATACGCAGTATTTT. Residues: CSGGQGLSTDTQYF.